This is a list of T cell receptor beta chains from one sample in a study of T cell responses to AZD1222 COVID-19 vaccine. Clones were read by immunoSEQ multiplex PCR, and TCRdb kept only the in-frame ones, dropping some. Here the sample spans about 93,000 clones, under 90% being singletons. Here the sequenced sample was peripheral blood, taken on day 0 of MenACWY control vaccination. These receptors came from an adult in good health. Each CDR3 is given with its conserved first and last residue. D genes are given only for firm matches. The size field is filled for only some rows; it gives once, few, many or a size class.

>.|TRBJ1-1|TRBV30|.
CAWSVGRGALVAEAFF
TGTGCCTGGAGTGTCGGCCGGGGGGCCCTGGTGGCTGAAGCTTTCTTT
>.|TRBJ1-1|TRBV19|.
CASVGNTEAFF
TGTGCCAGTGTAGGGAACACTGAAGCTTTCTTT
>.|TRBJ2-7|TRBV11-3|.
CASSLGPPYLYEQYF
TGTGCCAGCAGCTTAGGCCCGCCGTACCTCTACGAGCAGTACTTC
>.|TRBJ2-5|TRBV19|.
CASSEGGQETQYF
TGTGCCAGTAGCGAGGGGGGTCAAGAGACCCAGTACTTC
>.|TRBJ1-6|TRBV6-5|.
CASSYGDRPSPLHF
TGTGCCAGCAGTTACGGCGATAGACCTTCACCCCTCCACTTT
>TRBD1|TRBJ1-1|TRBV27|.
CASSLYQGARTEAFF
TGTGCCAGCAGTTTATACCAGGGGGCGCGTACTGAAGCTTTCTTT
>.|TRBJ1-2|TRBV5-1|.
CASSSTTRITGGYTF
TGCGCCAGCAGCTCGACGACCAGGATAACCGGCGGCTACACCTTC
>TRBD2|TRBJ2-3|TRBV4-1|.
CASSQAAGGRVSTDTQYF
TGCGCCAGCAGCCAAGCCGCGGGGGGGCGGGTGAGCACAGATACGCAGTATTTT
>.|TRBJ2-7|TRBV5-1|.
CASSSSYEQYF
TGCGCCAGCAGCTCTTCTTACGAGCAGTACTTC
>TRBD1|TRBJ1-2|TRBV4-3|.
CASSPAGDRAFGYTF
TGCGCCAGCAGCCCAGCCGGGGACAGGGCCTTCGGCTACACCTTC
>.|TRBJ2-7|TRBV13|.
CASSHSGEAYEQYF
TGTGCCAGCAGCCATAGTGGGGAAGCTTACGAGCAGTACTTC
>.|TRBJ2-2|TRBV19|.
CASTISPGVGELFF
TGTGCCAGTACCATTAGCCCGGGAGTCGGGGAGCTGTTTTTT
>.|TRBJ2-1|TRBV30|.
CAWSQGFDNEQFF
TGTGCCTGGAGTCAAGGGTTCGACAATGAGCAGTTCTTC
>.|TRBJ2-6|TRBV3-1/TRBV3-2|.
CASSQDFPGSGANVLTF
TGTGCCAGCAGCCAAGATTTCCCGGGGTCTGGGGCCAACGTCCTGACTTTC
>.|TRBJ2-2|TRBV9|.
CASEQPGNTGELFF
TGTGCCAGCGAACAGCCCGGGAACACCGGGGAGCTGTTTTTT
>.|TRBJ1-5|TRBV30|.
CAWSGYSPNQPQHF
TGTGCCTGGAGTGGGTACAGCCCGAATCAGCCCCAGCATTTT
>TRBD1|TRBJ2-2|TRBV7-3|.
CASSSDRAGTGELFF
TGTGCCAGCAGCTCGGACAGGGCCGGCACCGGGGAGCTGTTTTTT
>.|TRBJ1-1|TRBV29-1|.
CSVEKRTGGVEAFF
TGCAGCGTTGAAAAGCGGACGGGAGGTGTTGAAGCTTTCTTT
>.|TRBJ1-2|TRBV9|.
CASSQRGGWDYGYTF
TGTGCCAGCAGCCAACGGGGGGGTTGGGACTATGGCTACACCTTC
>.|TRBJ2-5|TRBV6-4|.
CASSALGGETQYF
TGTGCCAGCAGTGCCCTGGGAGGAGAGACCCAGTACTTC
>.|TRBJ1-2|TRBV29-1|.
CSVLRDNVRGGYTF
TGCAGCGTGTTAAGGGACAACGTGCGCGGCGGCTACACCTTC
>.|TRBJ1-1|TRBV9|.
CASSSGSDTEAFF
TGTGCCAGCAGCTCAGGGTCGGACACTGAAGCTTTCTTT
>TRBD1|TRBJ2-7|TRBV29-1|.
CSVDRGTGVEQYF
TGCAGCGTAGACCGCGGGACAGGGGTCGAGCAGTACTTC
>.|TRBJ1-1|TRBV5-1|.
CASSLEAASNTEAFF
TGCGCCAGCAGCTTGGAGGCAGCTTCGAACACTGAAGCTTTCTTT
>TRBD2|TRBJ2-4|TRBV19|.
CASRITSGGLGNIQYF
TGTGCCAGTAGGATTACTAGCGGGGGGCTGGGAAACATTCAGTACTTC
>.|TRBJ1-2|TRBV11-2|.
CASSLVGGYYGYTF
TGTGCCAGCAGCTTAGTAGGAGGTTACTATGGCTACACCTTC
>.|TRBJ1-1|TRBV27|.
CASRRVSTEAFF
TGTGCCAGCAGAAGGGTGAGCACTGAAGCTTTCTTT
>.|TRBJ1-1|TRBV6-5|.
CASSYSPSPGTEAFF
TGTGCCAGCAGTTACTCACCCTCACCGGGCACTGAAGCTTTCTTT
>.|TRBJ1-1|TRBV6-5|.
CASSYRGTNTEAFF
TGTGCCAGCAGTTATAGGGGGACCAACACTGAAGCTTTCTTT
>TRBD1|TRBJ1-5|TRBV4-1|.
CASSQGTGNSMSNQPQHF
TGCGCCAGCAGCCAAGGGACAGGTAACTCCATGAGCAATCAGCCCCAGCATTTT
>TRBD2|TRBJ2-1|TRBV11-1|.
CASSKELARNNEQFF
TGTGCCAGCAGCAAAGAACTAGCGAGGAACAATGAGCAGTTCTTC
>.|TRBJ2-5|TRBV19|.
CASSIDVGQETQYF
TGTGCCAGTAGTATAGATGTGGGTCAGGAGACCCAGTACTTC
>TRBD1|TRBJ2-7|TRBV29-1|once
CSVGDRGPSYEQYF
TGCAGCGTTGGTGACAGGGGGCCCTCCTACGAGCAGTACTTC
>TRBD1|TRBJ1-3|TRBV27|.
CASSIRGRGLFGNTIYF
TGTGCCAGCAGTATCCGTGGCAGGGGGCTATTTGGAAACACCATATATTTT